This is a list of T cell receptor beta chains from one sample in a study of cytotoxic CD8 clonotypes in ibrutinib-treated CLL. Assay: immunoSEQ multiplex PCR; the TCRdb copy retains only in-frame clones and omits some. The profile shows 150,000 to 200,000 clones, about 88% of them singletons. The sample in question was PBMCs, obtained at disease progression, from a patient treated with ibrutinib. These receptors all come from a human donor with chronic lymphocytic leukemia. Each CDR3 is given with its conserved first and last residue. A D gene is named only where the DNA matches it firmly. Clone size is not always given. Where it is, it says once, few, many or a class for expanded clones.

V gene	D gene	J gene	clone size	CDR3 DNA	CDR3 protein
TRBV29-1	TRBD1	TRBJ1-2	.	TGCAGCGTTGAAAGGGACAGTTTCATCTATGGCTACACCTTC	CSVERDSFIYGYTF
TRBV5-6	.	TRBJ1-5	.	TGTGCCAGCAGCCCTAGGGACAGCAATCAGCCCCAGCATTTT	CASSPRDSNQPQHF
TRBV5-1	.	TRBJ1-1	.	TGCGCCACCAGGACTGCGGGAGAGTGGACTGAAGCTTTCTTT	CATRTAGEWTEAFF
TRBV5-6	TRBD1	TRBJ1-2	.	TGTGCCAGCTTAAGGATGGACAGGTACGATGGTGGCTACACCTTC	CASLRMDRYDGGYTF
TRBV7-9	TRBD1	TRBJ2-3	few	TGTGCCAGCAGCCCGACGGCGCCGACAGGGACAGATACGCAGTATTTT	CASSPTAPTGTDTQYF
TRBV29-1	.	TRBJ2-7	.	TGCAGCGTTGCACTGGTTGGCGAGCAGTACTTC	CSVALVGEQYF
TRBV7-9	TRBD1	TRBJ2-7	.	TGTGCCAGCAGCCCCCTAGGGGGCAACGAGCAGTACTTC	CASSPLGGNEQYF
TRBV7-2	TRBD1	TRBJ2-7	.	TGTGCCAGCAAAACCGGGACAGGGGGCGCGTACGAGCAGTACTTC	CASKTGTGGAYEQYF
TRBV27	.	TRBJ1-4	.	TGTGCCAGCACCCGAAACGGACGGTATGAAAAACTGTTTTTT	CASTRNGRYEKLFF
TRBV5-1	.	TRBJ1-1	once	TGCGCCAGCAGCTTGGATGTGTCTGGGGGGACTGAAGCTTTCTTT	CASSLDVSGGTEAFF
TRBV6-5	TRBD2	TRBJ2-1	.	TGTGCCAGCAGTTATTCCTGGGCTAGCGGGAGGAATGAGCAGTTCTTC	CASSYSWASGRNEQFF
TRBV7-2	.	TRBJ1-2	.	TGTGCCAGCAGCACCCAGGGAAATCATGGCTACACCTTC	CASSTQGNHGYTF